This TCR beta chain is drawn from a study of identifying expanded T cells in peripheral blood. Here immunoSEQ multiplex PCR was the method, and the copy in TCRdb shows in-frame clones only, minus some. The sample records approximately 130,000 clones, 75% to 90% being singletons. Healthy donors had no documented immune events, such as infections, while sampled. V was cut by 3 bases and J by 1 base, with 12 bases left in between. The CDR3 is 15 residues long. Germline CDR1 SNHLY, CDR2 FYNNEI. Notes on the study in general: Across healthy donors, higher total template counts meant significantly greater approximately 2-week count variance.

Comments on this clone: Its antigen remains unidentified.

V gene TRBV2 combines with J gene TRBJ1-1, with no clear D. Sample: blood. The TCR sequence derives from a person aged 18 to 70 in good health. DNA of the CDR3: TGTGCCAGCAGTGAGGATTTTGGGCAGAACACTGAAGCTTTCTTT. This gives the protein CASSEDFGQNTEAFF.